Listed here are 13 T cell receptor beta chains from one sample, sequenced in a study of T cell clusters in autoimmune cytopenias. Each sample's input was around 250 ng genomic DNA, 38,000 or so genome equivalents. Multiplex touch-down PCR amplified TRB using TRB-A and TRB-B pools in one tube. TCRdb reprocessed the multiplex PCR reads; each CDR3 protein has one entry and no DNA is given. The table for this sample gives 2,500 to 3,500 distinct CDR3 sequences. These data also formed part of another study, on T cell repertoires in aging, cancer and after chemotherapy.

Sequencing input: peripheral blood. The receptors were gathered from a human donor with an autoimmune cytopenia or autoimmune hepatitis (not recorded which).

V usage is TRBV24-1 and J usage is TRBJ2-5; TCRdb lists TRBD1, though no DNA is available to test this call. The germline V gene has CDR1 KGHDR and CDR2 SFDVKD. The CDR3 is 16 residues long. The CDR3 reads CATSDSAGQGRETQYF.

This clonotype shows up as medium-sized by frequency. The genes are TRBV5-6 and TRBJ2-4; TCRdb proposes TRBD1, but this gene call is untestable without DNA. The CDR3 has 15 amino acids. From germline, CDR1 is SGHDT and CDR2 YYEEEE. Here the CDR3 reads CASSYTTGAKNIQYF.

This clonotype shows up as medium-sized by frequency. V usage is TRBV19 and J usage is TRBJ2-4; TCRdb's D gene call, TRBD2, goes unchecked for lack of DNA. The germline V gene encodes CDR1 LNHDA and CDR2 SQIVND (reference sequence). The CDR3 covers 17 residues. The CDR3 here is CASSMGGSGLTKNIQYF.

V and J are TRBV6-5 and TRBJ1-2; without DNA, the TCRdb call of TRBD1 cannot be checked. Looked up from germline, CDR1 is MNHEY and CDR2 is SVGAGI. CDR3 length: 15 amino acids. The CDR3: CASSLNTGTGRGYTF.

This clonotype is labeled medium-sized based on frequency. The chain recombines TRBV6-5 with TRBJ2-2; TCRdb calls TRBD1, which cannot be checked without DNA. Germline CDR1 MNHEY, CDR2 SVGAGI. The CDR3 sequence is 14 residues long. The CDR3 loop is CASSPFGGTGELFF.

This clonotype shows up as medium-sized by frequency. The rearrangement uses TRBV27 and TRBJ2-7; the TRBD1 assignment by TCRdb is unverifiable without DNA. CDR1 is MNHEY and CDR2 is SMNVEV in the germline V gene (reference sequence). The CDR3 loop spans 15 amino acids. CDR3 region: CASSLSRGRISEQYF.

Its frequency marks this clonotype as medium-sized (0.01 to 0.1%). This chain joins TRBV29-1 and TRBJ1-2; TCRdb names TRBD1, which stays unverified in the absence of DNA. The CDR3 contains 14 residues. Germline V lookup: CDR1 SQVTM, CDR2 ANQGSEA. The CDR3 here is CSVHSFGTDYGYTF.

This clonotype is classed as medium-sized (0.01 to 0.1%) by frequency. The CDR3 sequence: CASYSGSGETQYF. The rearrangement links TRBV10-3 to TRBJ2-5; without DNA, the TCRdb call of TRBD1 cannot be checked. Germline lookup yields CDR1 ENHRY and CDR2 SYGVKD. This CDR3 contains 13 residues.

The rearrangement uses TRBV6-1 and TRBJ2-7; the D call of TRBD2 rests on TCRdb alone, since no DNA is present to check it. The CDR3 is 19 amino acids. The germline V gene encodes CDR1 MNHNS and CDR2 SASEGT. CDR3 residues: CASSEGDRGYGLAGNEQYF.

The genes are TRBV10-3 and TRBJ1-2. This CDR3 comprises 12 residues. Germline loops: CDR1 ENHRY, CDR2 SYGVKD. CDR3 residues: CAISESSYGYTF.

This chain joins TRBV7-9 and TRBJ1-5; no DNA is available, so the TRBD1 call from TCRdb remains unchecked. The CDR3 is 18 residues long. Germline CDR1 and CDR2: SEHNR and FQNEAQ (reference sequence). CDR3 residues: CASSLGGTNDPSNQPQHF.

The chain joins TRBV6-2 or TRBV6-3 to TRBJ2-4; the D call of TRBD1 rests on TCRdb alone, since no DNA is present to check it. The CDR3 sequence is 12 residues long. The V gene's germline CDR1 is MNHEY and CDR2 SVGEGT. The CDR3: CASSTGGNIQYF.

This clonotype ranks as medium-sized (0.01 to 0.1%) in terms of frequency. This chain connects TRBV19 to TRBJ1-4; absent DNA, TCRdb's TRBD1 call cannot be checked. Germline CDR1 reads LNHDA; CDR2 reads SQIVND (reference sequence). The CDR3 totals 13 residues. CDR3 protein: CASSIRQGLPVFF.